This TCR beta chain was obtained from a study of T cell repertoires in cytomegalovirus infection. Study summary: Carrying CMV and the relevant HLA type showed in public TCR beta signatures. Whole-study findings and limits: The cumulative frequency of public TCR beta families distinguished individuals who carried CMV together with the relevant HLA. Predominance within the ex vivo response was attributable to HLA-C-restricted CMV-specific TCR beta clonotypes.

As for this clonotype: Its antigen is currently unknown.

TCRdb re-analysed the reads in MiXCR, keeping a single row per CDR3 protein. The sample carries 450,000 to 550,000 distinct CDR3 sequences, more than 15% recorded once. This CDR3 contains 16 residues. The germline V gene has CDR1 SGHTA and CDR2 FQGTGA. Losses at the gene ends were 5 bases for V and 4 bases for J; bases not matched to a gene: 8. This sequence originates from a human donor in good health (CMV status not recorded). Some clones in this sample may be carry-over from other donors' samples. Sequenced: CD8+ T cells from PBMCs. J is TRBJ2-2 and V is TRBV7-3, with 9 bases lining up with TRBD2. The CDR3 sequence is CASSLVSGRGTGELFF. In DNA, the CDR3 is TGTGCCAGCAGCCTAGTTAGCGGGAGAGGCACCGGGGAGCTGTTTTTT.